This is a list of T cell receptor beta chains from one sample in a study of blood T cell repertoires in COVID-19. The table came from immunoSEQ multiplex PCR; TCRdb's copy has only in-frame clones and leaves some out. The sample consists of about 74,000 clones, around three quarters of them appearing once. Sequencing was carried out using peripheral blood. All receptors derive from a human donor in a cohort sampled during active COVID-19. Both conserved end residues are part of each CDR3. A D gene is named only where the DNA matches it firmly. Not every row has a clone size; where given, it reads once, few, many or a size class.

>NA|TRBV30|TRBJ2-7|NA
TGTGCCTTGGGGATGGGGGGGCCCTACGAGCAGTACTTC
CALGMGGPYEQYF
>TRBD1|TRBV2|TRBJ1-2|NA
TGTGCCAGCAGTGGTCAGGGGGTAGGATTTGGCTACACCTTC
CASSGQGVGFGYTF
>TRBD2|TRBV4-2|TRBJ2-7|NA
TGTGCCAGCAGCCAGACCGGGACTAGCGGATCCTACGAGCAGTACTTC
CASSQTGTSGSYEQYF
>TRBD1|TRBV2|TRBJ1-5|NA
TGTGCCAGCAGTGGTACCGGGACAGGGATGGCAAGCAATCAGCCCCAGCATTTT
CASSGTGTGMASNQPQHF
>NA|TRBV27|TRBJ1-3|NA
TGTGCCAGCAGTTTTCGGGGATTGGGCACCATATATTTT
CASSFRGLGTIYF
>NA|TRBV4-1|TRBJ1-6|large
TGCGCCAGCAGCCAAGATCACAGCCTGTCCCAACCCCTCCACTTT
CASSQDHSLSQPLHF
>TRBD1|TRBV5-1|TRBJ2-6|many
TGCGCCAGCAGCTCTCTTGACAGGGGCGTTATTCCCTCTGGGGCCAACGTCCTGACTTTC
CASSSLDRGVIPSGANVLTF
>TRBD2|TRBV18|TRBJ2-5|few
TGTGCCAGCTCACCATCAGCGGGAGGTTCCCAAGAGACCCAGTACTTC
CASSPSAGGSQETQYF
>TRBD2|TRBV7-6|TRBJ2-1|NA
TGTGCCAGCAGCTTACTAGCGGGAGTTTCTGGTTCCTACAATGAGCAGTTCTTC
CASSLLAGVSGSYNEQFF
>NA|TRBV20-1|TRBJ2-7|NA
TGCAGTGCTAGCGGGACTTACGAGCAGTACTTC
CSASGTYEQYF
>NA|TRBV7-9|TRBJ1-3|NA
TGTGCCAGCAGCTTACCGGTAGGGGCCAGATTCTCTGGAAACACCATATATTTT
CASSLPVGARFSGNTIYF
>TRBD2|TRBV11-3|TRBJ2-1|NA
TGTGCCAGCAGCTTACAGACTAGCGGTGAGCAGTTCTTC
CASSLQTSGEQFF
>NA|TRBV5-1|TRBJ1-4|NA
TGCGCCAGCAGCTTGGAGGCTCAGGGTTCAACTAATGAAAAACTGTTTTTT
CASSLEAQGSTNEKLFF
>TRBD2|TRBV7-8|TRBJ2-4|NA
TGTGCCAGCAGCCTCAGGGAGGGGGCCAAAAACATTCAGTACTTC
CASSLREGAKNIQYF
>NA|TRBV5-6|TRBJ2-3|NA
TGTGCCAGCAGCTTGATGTTCCTAGGTCAAGGCACAAAGTATACGCAGTATTTT
CASSLMFLGQGTKYTQYF
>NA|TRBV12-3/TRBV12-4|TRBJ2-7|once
TGTGCCAGCAGTCCGACAGTTTCCTACGAGCAGTACTTC
CASSPTVSYEQYF
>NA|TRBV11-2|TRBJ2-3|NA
TGTGCCAGCAGCAAAGGCGGGACCCGCACAGATACGCAGTATTTT
CASSKGGTRTDTQYF
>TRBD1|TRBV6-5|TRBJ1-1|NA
TGTGCCAGCGGCCTACAGGGGACTGAAGCTTTCTTT
CASGLQGTEAFF
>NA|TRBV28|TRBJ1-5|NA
TGTGCCAGCAATTGGAGGAGCAATCAGCCCCAGCATTTT
CASNWRSNQPQHF
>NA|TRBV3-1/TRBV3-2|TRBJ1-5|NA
TGTGCCAGCAGCCAAGATCCTCCCAGTCTCCCTTATAGCAATCAGCCCCAGCATTTT
CASSQDPPSLPYSNQPQHF
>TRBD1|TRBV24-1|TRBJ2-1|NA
TGTGCCACCAGTGATGCCGGGACAGGGAGGTACAATGAGCAGTTCTTC
CATSDAGTGRYNEQFF
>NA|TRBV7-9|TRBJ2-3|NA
TGTGCCAGCAGCTTGGGGCAGCACACAGATACGCAGTATTTT
CASSLGQHTDTQYF
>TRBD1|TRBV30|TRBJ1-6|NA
TGTGCCTGGAGAACCGGGACAGTTAATTCACCCCTCCACTTT
CAWRTGTVNSPLHF
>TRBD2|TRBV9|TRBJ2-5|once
TGTGCCAGCAGCGTAGACCTAGCGGGGGGAGAGACCCAGTACTTC
CASSVDLAGGETQYF
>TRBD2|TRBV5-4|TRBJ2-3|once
TGTGCCAGCAGCCTGAGACTAGCGGGAGAGTCAGATACGCAGTATTTT
CASSLRLAGESDTQYF
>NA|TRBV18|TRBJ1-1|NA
TGTGCCAGCTCGCAGCAACAGGGAGGGAGCACTGAAGCTTTCTTT
CASSQQQGGSTEAFF
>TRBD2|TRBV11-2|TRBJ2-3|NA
TGTGCCAGCAGATTGGGTCTAGCGGGAGCAGATACGCAGTATTTT
CASRLGLAGADTQYF
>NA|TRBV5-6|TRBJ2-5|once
TGTGCCAGCAGCTTCGGGGAAGAGACCCAGTACTTC
CASSFGEETQYF
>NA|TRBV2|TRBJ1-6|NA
TGTGCCAGCGACCTAGGAAGGGGATGGGGTAATTCACCCCTCCACTTT
CASDLGRGWGNSPLHF
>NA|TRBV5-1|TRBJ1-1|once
TGCGCCAGCACCGCTGTGGACGGAGGCACTGAAGCTTTCTTT
CASTAVDGGTEAFF
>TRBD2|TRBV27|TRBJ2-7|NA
TGTGCCAGCAGTTTAGGGCGGGGGTCCTACGAGCAGTACTTC
CASSLGRGSYEQYF
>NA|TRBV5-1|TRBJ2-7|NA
TGCGCCAGCAGCATCATAACGGGAGCGTTCGAGCAGTACTTC
CASSIITGAFEQYF
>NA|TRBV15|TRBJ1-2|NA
TGTGCCACCAGCAGACCCGGGGGGGGGAACTATGGCTACACCTTC
CATSRPGGGNYGYTF
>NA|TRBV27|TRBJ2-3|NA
TGTGCCAGCAGCGACCGGGACTTTCCCATGAGGGGTACGCAGTATTTT
CASSDRDFPMRGTQYF
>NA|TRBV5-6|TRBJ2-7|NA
TGTGCCACTCATGGCTCTTCCTCCTACGAGCAGTACTTC
CATHGSSSYEQYF
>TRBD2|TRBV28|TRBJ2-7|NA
TGTGCCAGTGTTACAGCGGGAGGGCTTCTCTACGAGCAGTACTTC
CASVTAGGLLYEQYF
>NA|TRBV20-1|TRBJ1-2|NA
TGCAGTGCTAGAGACGGAGTCGGCTACACCTTC
CSARDGVGYTF
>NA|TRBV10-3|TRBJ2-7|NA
TGTGCCATCAGCGTTGAAGCGGGCCCCGCCTACGAGCAGTACTTC
CAISVEAGPAYEQYF
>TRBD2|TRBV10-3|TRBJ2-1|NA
TGTGCCATCAGTGTGTGGCGGGAGAGCAATGAGCAGTTCTTC
CAISVWRESNEQFF
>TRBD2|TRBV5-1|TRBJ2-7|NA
TGCGCCAGCAGCTTGGATGGGGGAGGGCCGAGCGAGCAGTACTTC
CASSLDGGGPSEQYF
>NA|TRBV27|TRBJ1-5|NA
TGTGCCAGCAGTTTATCTCTAGATCAGCCCCAGCATTTT
CASSLSLDQPQHF
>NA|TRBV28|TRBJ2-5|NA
TGTGCCAGCAGTTTAAGTCAGGGGACGAAAGTGACCCAGTACTTC
CASSLSQGTKVTQYF
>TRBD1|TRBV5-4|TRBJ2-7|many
TGTGCCAGCAGAGCGGACAGGTTTTACGAGCAGTACTTC
CASRADRFYEQYF
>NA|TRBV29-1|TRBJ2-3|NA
TGCAGCATGAGATCGGACTTTGGCACAGATACGCAGTATTTT
CSMRSDFGTDTQYF
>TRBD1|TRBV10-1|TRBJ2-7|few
TGCGCCAGCAGTGACCCGGACAGGGGAACCTACGAGCAGTACTTC
CASSDPDRGTYEQYF
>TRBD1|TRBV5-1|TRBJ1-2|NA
TGCGCCAGCAGCTCCGGGACAGGGGGCGACTATGGCTACACCTTC
CASSSGTGGDYGYTF
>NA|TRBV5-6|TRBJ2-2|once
TGTGCCAGCAGCTTGTATACTAGCCTGAACACCGGGGAGCTGTTTTTT
CASSLYTSLNTGELFF
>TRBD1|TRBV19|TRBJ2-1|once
TGTGCCAGTACTAAATTCGGGACAGCCGTTTTAAGCTCCTACAATGAGCAGTTCTTC
CASTKFGTAVLSSYNEQFF
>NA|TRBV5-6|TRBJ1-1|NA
TGTGCCAGCAGTGTAGTGAACACTGAAGCTTTCTTT
CASSVVNTEAFF